This paragraph reports one TCR beta chain. These data originate in a study of technical replicates of blood from a handful of donors. This CDR3 comprises 16 residues. In germline, CDR1 is WSHSY, CDR2 SAAADI. The V gene lost 3 bases and the J gene lost 1 base, with 12 bases spanning the gap. Sequencing was performed with immunoSEQ multiplex PCR; in TCRdb, only in-frame clones are kept and a portion is missing. Of around 93,000 clones listed, roughly 94% are singletons. This chain links TRBV10-2 with TRBJ2-2; D gene ambiguous. Specimen: T cells isolated from PBMCs. This clonotype was sampled from a human donor in good health. The CDR3 protein is CASSDVGSENTGELFF. The CDR3 DNA sequence: TGCGCCAGCAGTGATGTCGGGTCTGAGAACACCGGGGAGCTGTTTTTT.